Listed here is a single T cell receptor (beta chain). Antigen unknown. This entry comes from a study of vaccination and CD4 T cells after COVID-19. General observations from the study: Convalescent patients were relatively few, and early post-infection timepoints were missing. Looking at convalescent patients, a median approximately 83% of reactive clones were present only post-vaccination.

With the Oncomine TCR Beta short-read assay, DNA from cultured CD4+ T cells was sequenced. Each CDR3 protein gets one entry after TCRdb re-called the PCR reads with MiXCR. This table holds under 3,000 distinct CDR3 sequences, under 30% found once. Treatment indicated: roughly ten-day PBMC culture with coronavirus spike peptide pools or control peptides (ViraFEST assay). Around 2.1 million PBMCs went into each well for culture with 7.5 to 10 IU/ml IL-2 and approximately 9 ug/ml peptide pools. Half-medium changes with fresh IL-2 medium occurred on days 3 and 7. This CDR3 region has 13 residues. Per the germline V gene, CDR1 is KGHSH and CDR2 is LQKENI. Trimming stripped 3 bases from V and 10 bases from J, with 13 bases between.

This receptor was taken from a human donor who had recovered from COVID-19. The chain carries TRBV18 and TRBJ2-1; TRBD1 is a possible D gene (6 bases). Sequencing was done on a sample of CD4+ T cells from blood, cultured in vitro. Here the CDR3 DNA reads TGTGCCAGCTCACCGACTCAGGGGCGAGAGCAGTTCTTC. Amino acid sequence: CASSPTQGREQFF.